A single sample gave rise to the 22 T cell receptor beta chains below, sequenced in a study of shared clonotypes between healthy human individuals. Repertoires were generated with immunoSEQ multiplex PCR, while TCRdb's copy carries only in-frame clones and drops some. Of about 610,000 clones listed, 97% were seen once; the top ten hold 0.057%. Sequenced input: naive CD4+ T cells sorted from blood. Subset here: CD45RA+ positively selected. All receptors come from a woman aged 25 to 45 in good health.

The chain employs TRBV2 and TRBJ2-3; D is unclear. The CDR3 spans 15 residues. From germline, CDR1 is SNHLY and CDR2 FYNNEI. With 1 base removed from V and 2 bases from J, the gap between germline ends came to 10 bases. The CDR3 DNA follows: TGTGCCAGCAGTGAAGGCGGTAGGGTCACAGATACGCAGTATTTT. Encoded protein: CASSEGGRVTDTQYF.

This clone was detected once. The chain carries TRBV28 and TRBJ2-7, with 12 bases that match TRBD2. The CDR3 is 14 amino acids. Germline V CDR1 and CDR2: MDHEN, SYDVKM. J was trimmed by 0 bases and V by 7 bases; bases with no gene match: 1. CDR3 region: CASKTSGSSYEQYF. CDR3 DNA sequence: TGTGCCAGCAAGACTAGCGGGAGCTCCTACGAGCAGTACTTC. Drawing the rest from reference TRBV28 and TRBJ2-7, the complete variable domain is DVKVTQSSRYLVKRTGEKVFLECVQDMDHENMFWYRQDPGLGLRLIYFSYDVKMKEKGDIPEGYSVSREKKERFSLILESASTNQTSMYLCASKTSGSSYEQYFGPGTRLTVT.

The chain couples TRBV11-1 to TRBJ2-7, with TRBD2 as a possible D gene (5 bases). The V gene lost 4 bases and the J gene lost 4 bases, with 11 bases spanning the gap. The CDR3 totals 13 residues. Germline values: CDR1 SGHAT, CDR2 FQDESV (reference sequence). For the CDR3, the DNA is TGTGCCAGCAGCTCAGGACGGGATTACGAGCAGTACTTC. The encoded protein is CASSSGRDYEQYF.

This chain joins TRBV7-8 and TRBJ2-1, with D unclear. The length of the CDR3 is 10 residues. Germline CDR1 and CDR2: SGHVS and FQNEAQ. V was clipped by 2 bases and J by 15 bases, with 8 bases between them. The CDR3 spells CASSLRWLFF. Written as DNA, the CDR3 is TGTGCCAGCAGCTTAAGGTGGTTGTTCTTC.

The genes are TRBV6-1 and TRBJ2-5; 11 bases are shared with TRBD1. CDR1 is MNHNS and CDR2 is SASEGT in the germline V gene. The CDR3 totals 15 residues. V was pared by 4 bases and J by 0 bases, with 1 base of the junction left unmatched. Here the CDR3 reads CASSGDRGYQETQYF. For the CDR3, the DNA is TGTGCCAGCAGTGGGGACAGGGGGTACCAAGAGACCCAGTACTTC.

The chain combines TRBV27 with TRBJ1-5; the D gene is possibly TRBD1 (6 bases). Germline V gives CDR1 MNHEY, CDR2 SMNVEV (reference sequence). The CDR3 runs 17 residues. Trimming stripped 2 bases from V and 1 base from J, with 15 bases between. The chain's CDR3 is CASSLIAGGLSNQPQHF. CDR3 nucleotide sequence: TGTGCCAGCAGTTTAATTGCCGGGGGGCTAAGCAATCAGCCCCAGCATTTT.

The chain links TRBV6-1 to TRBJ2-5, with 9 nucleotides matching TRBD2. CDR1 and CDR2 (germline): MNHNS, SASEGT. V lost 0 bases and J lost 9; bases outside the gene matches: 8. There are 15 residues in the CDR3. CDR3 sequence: CASSEATLAGRAQYF. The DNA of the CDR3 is TGTGCCAGCAGTGAAGCGACGCTAGCGGGACGGGCCCAGTACTTC.

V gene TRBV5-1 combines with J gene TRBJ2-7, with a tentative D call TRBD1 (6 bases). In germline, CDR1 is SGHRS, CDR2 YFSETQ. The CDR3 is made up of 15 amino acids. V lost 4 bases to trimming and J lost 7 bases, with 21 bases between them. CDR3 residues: CASSRLRAQDREQYF. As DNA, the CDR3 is TGCGCCAGCAGCCGCCTGCGGGCCCAGGACAGAGAGCAGTACTTC. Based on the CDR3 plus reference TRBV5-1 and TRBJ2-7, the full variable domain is KAGVTQTPRYLIKTRGQQVTLSCSPISGHRSVSWYQQTPGQGLQFLFEYFSETQRNKGNFPGRFSGRQFSNSRSEMNVSTLELGDSALYLCASSRLRAQDREQYFGPGTRLTVT.

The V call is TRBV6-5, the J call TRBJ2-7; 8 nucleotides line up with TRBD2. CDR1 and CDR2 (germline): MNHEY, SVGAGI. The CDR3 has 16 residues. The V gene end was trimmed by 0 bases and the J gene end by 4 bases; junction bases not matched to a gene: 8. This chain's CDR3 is CASSYSAGEAGYEQYF. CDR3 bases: TGTGCCAGCAGTTACTCAGCGGGAGAGGCTGGTTACGAGCAGTACTTC.

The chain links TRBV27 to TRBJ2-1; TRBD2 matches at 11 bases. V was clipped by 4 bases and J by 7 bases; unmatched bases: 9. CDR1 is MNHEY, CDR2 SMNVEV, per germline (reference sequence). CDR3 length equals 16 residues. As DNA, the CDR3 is TGTGCCAGCAGTTCAGAGGAACTAGCGGGAGTGAATGAGCAGTTCTTC. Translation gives CASSSEELAGVNEQFF.

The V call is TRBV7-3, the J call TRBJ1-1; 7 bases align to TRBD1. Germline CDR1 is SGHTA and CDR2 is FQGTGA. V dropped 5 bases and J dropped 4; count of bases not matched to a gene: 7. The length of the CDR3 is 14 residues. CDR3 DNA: TGTGCCAGCAGCCCCCGGGGGGACAGCACTGAAGCTTTCTTT. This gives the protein CASSPRGDSTEAFF.

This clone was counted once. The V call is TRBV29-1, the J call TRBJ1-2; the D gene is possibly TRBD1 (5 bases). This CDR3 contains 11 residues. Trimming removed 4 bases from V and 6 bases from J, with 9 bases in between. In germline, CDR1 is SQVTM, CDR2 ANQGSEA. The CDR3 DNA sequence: TGCAGCGTTGGTCAGGGCAATGGCTACACCTTC. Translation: CSVGQGNGYTF.

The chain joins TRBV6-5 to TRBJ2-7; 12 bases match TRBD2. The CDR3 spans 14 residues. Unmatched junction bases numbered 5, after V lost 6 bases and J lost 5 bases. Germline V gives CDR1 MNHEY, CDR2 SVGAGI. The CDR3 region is CASRRLAGVDEQYF. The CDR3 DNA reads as TGTGCCAGCAGGCGACTAGCGGGAGTTGACGAGCAGTACTTC.

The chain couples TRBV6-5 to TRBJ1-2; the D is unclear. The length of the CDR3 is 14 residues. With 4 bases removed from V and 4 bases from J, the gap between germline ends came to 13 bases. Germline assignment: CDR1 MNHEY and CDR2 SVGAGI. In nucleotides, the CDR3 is TGTGCCAGCAGTTCGGAGGGAATCAGCTATGGCTACACCTTC. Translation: CASSSEGISYGYTF.

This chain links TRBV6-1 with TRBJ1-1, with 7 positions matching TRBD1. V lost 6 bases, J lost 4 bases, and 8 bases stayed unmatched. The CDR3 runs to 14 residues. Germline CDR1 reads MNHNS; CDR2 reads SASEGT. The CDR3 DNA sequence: TGTGCCAGCAGCCGGGACAGCCCGGGCACTGAAGCTTTCTTT. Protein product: CASSRDSPGTEAFF.

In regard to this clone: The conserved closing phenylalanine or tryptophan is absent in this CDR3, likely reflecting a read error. Written as DNA, the CDR3 is TGTGCCAGCAGTGGAGACTACACCTACGAGCAGTACCTC. This encodes CASSGDYTYEQYL. The gene calls are TRBV2 and TRBJ2-7, with D possibly TRBD2 on 5 matching bases. Germline V CDR1 and CDR2: SNHLY, FYNNEI. V was pared by 4 bases and J by 2 bases, with 9 bases between. The CDR3 loop spans 13 amino acids.

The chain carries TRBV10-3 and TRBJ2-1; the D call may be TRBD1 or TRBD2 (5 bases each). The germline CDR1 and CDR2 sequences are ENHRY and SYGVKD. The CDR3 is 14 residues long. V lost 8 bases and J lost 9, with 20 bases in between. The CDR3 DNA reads TGTGCCATCCAGAGCCAAGGGGAGTTCGTTGAGCAGTTCTTC. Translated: CAIQSQGEFVEQFF.

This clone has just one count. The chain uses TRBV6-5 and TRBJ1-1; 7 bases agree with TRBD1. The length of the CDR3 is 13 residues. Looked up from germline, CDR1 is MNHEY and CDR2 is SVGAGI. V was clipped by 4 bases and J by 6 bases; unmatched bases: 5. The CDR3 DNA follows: TGTGCCAGCAGTTTAACGACAGGGTCTGAAGCTTTCTTT. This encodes CASSLTTGSEAFF.

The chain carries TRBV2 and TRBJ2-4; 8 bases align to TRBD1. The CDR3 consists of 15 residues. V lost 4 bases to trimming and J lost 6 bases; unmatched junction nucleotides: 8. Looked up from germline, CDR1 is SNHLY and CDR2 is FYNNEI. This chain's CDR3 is CASSALTDRANIQYF. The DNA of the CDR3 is TGTGCCAGCAGTGCCCTTACGGACAGGGCAAACATTCAGTACTTC.

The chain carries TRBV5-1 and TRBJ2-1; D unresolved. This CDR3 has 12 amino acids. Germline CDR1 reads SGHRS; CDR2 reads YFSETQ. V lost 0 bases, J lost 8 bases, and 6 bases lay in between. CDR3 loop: CASSLGFDEQFF. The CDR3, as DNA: TGCGCCAGCAGCTTGGGGTTCGATGAGCAGTTCTTC.

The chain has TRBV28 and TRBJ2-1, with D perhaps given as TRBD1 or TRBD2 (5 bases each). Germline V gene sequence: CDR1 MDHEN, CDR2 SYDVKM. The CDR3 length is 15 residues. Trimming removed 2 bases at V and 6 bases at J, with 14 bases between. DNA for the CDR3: TGTGCCAGCAGTTTACAGGGTCAAGGAGGCAATGAGCAGTTCTTC. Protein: CASSLQGQGGNEQFF. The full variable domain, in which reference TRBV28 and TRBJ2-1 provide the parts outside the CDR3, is DVKVTQSSRYLVKRTGEKVFLECVQDMDHENMFWYRQDPGLGLRLIYFSYDVKMKEKGDIPEGYSVSREKKERFSLILESASTNQTSMYLCASSLQGQGGNEQFFGPGTRLTVL.

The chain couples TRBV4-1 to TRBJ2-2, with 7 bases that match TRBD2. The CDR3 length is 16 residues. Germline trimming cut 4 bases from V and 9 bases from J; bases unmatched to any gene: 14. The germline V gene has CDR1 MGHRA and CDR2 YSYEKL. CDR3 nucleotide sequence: TGCGCCAGCAGCCCTGGGAGGTCTAGCGGCCACCGGGAGCTGTTTTTT. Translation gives CASSPGRSSGHRELFF.